This TCR beta chain was sequenced in a study of CD8+ T cells in alopecia areata (dated by TCRdb to 2016 to 2019). Turning to the overall study: Skin from C3H/HeJ donors with spontaneous alopecia (roughly 6-13 months old) was grafted onto female C3H/HeJ recipients that were about 6-10 weeks old. The study used high-throughput TCRbeta sequencing to examine T cell clonal expansion in alopecia areata, in both the C3H/HeJ mouse model and human patients. Human TCRbeta sequencing covered scalp tissue and sorted CD4+ and CD8+ peripheral blood T cells from patchy and totalis/universalis alopecia areata patients and healthy controls. Scalp clonality was compared among normal scalp (n=4), patchy alopecia areata scalp (n=8), and alopecia totalis/universalis scalp (n=8). The RNA source kit depended on sample type: the PAXgene miRNA kit for fixed scalp, the miRNeasy kit for PBMCs, and the RNeasy kit for mouse skin. Amplification of TCRbeta CDR3 regions was done by immunoSEQ multiplex PCR using 35 Vbeta forward primers and 13 Jbeta reverse primers.

Receptors were amplified or captured by the immunoSEQ multiplex PCR assay. RNA was extracted from all samples and reverse transcribed into cDNA, which served as template for TCR sequencing. First-strand cDNA was synthesized using SuperScript III with a 2:1 mix of oligo-dT and random hexamers. Amplification bias was assessed with a synthetic immune receptor repertoire, and residual bias was removed computationally. Sequencing of the libraries was done on Illumina HiSeq with 60 bp reads that cover the CDR3, reading from J toward V. As for the authors' bioinformatics: Raw reads were preprocessed to remove errors, and CDR3 was defined by IMGT conventions from the conserved cysteine to phenylalanine. Clonality was computed by normalizing Shannon entropy by log2 of the number of productive unique TCRs and subtracting the result from 1. Scalp TCRbeta sequences were cross-referenced with sorted blood CD4 and CD8 repertoires so that the CD4 or CD8 identity of scalp clones could be inferred. TCRdb retrieved this table from immuneACCESS and kept in-frame rearrangements only. Not all clones are present; in checked studies, unresolved V genes account for under half, and no reason is known for the remainder. V and J calls and clone size are as listed in that table; D and trimming were resolved from the DNA. For this sample, some 120,000 clones are listed, none of them singletons. 15% to 20% of the sample is in the top ten clones.

In its sample, this clone was seen a few times. This clone's antigen is unknown. The protein TCRdb lists differs from the translation of the DNA at residue 11; the protein given here is translated from the DNA itself. With a mouse as the source, gene names and germline sequences are drawn from the mouse. Read coverage stops 3 residues before the CDR3 terminus; the germline J gene supplies the remainder. CDR1 and CDR2 are drawn from the germline V gene (reference sequence): FNHDT, SITEND. Measured from the cysteine to the phenylalanine, the CDR3 is 14 residues long. The 33 bases shown cover part of the CDR3, and their frame starts at base 1. V is reduced by 6 bases and J by 3 bases, leaving a spacing of 10 bases between them. Study-wide findings and limitations: Shared TCR sequences between patients were less evident than in mice, which may be partly attributable to HLA diversity in the patient population. Compared with normal scalp, lesional scalp had higher clonality and more expanded CD8+ clones, particularly in alopecia totalis/universalis, a pattern that suggests antigenic drive. Unlike mouse skin, which is dominated by gammadelta T cells, normal human skin has resident alphabeta T cells that are also sequenced, and this complicates analysis of the scalp TCR repertoire.

This receptor chain uses TRBV19 and TRBJ1-6; the D gene is perhaps TRBD1, from 5 matching bases. TRBJ1-6 is an open reading frame, and its role is uncertain. The TCR originated in a C3H/HeJ mouse with alopecia areata. The MHC haplotype of this strain is H2-k. Sequenced input: lesional skin. The CDR3 amino acid sequence is: CASTWGVYNSPLYF. CDR3 bases read: TGTGCCAGCACCTGGGGGGTCTATAATTCGCCC.